This TCR beta chain derives from a study of cytomegalovirus exposure and HLA in healthy donors. Study overall: From approximately 170 million T cells, an earlier analysis saw approximately 120 million unique TCR beta sequences.

PCR was performed using 60 Vbeta and 13 Jbeta primers. The assay was immunoSEQ multiplex PCR, and TCRdb's table has in-frame clones only and misses some. Here the sample spans some 240,000 clones, approximately 80% being singletons. From germline, CDR1 is LNHDA and CDR2 SQIVND (reference sequence). Trimming took 8 bases from V and 2 from J; bases not matched to a gene: 16. The CDR3 is made up of 18 amino acids. Whole-study results and caveats: CMV antigen specificity of a few CMV-associated chains was confirmed in vitro.

This clone was seen once. Its antigen is still unknown. The source of this sequence is a male donor in good health and CMV-seronegative. Material for sequencing was PBMCs. The rearrangement joins TRBV19 to TRBJ1-1; 11 bases are shared with TRBD1. This CDR3 is CASPPGQGVTWPNTEAFF. CDR3 nucleotide sequence: TGTGCCAGTCCCCCGGGACAGGGGGTAACCTGGCCCAACACTGAAGCTTTCTTT.